This TCR beta chain was retrieved from a study of radiotherapy plus CTLA-4 blockade in lung cancer. The protocol was immunoSEQ multiplex PCR, while the TCRdb copy is restricted to in-frame clones and leaves out a portion. The repertoire includes some 80,000 clones, approximately 80% of them detected once, and 0.79% sits in the top ten. Remarks on this clone: Its antigen is undetermined.

Study-wide results and limits: Among blood TCR repertoires after radiotherapy plus ipilimumab, tumor-derived clones expanded.

The CDR3 sequence is 14 residues long. Trimming shortened V by 6 bases and J by 7 bases, and 19 bases separated the two germline ends. In germline, CDR1 is SGDLS, CDR2 YYNGEE. Focal radiation plus CTLA-4 blockade with ipilimumab was given to patients with chemo-refractory metastatic non-small-cell lung cancer. The chain links TRBV9 to TRBJ2-5, with D perhaps matching TRBD1 (6 bases). The clonotype was recovered from a human donor with non-small cell lung cancer who had stable disease on radiotherapy plus ipilimumab. The specimen comprised peripheral blood, sampled from a patient treated with radiotherapy plus ipilimumab. The CDR3 nucleotides read TGTGCCAGCACGGCAGGGGATCTCTACGGGACCCAGTACTTC. This encodes CASTAGDLYGTQYF.